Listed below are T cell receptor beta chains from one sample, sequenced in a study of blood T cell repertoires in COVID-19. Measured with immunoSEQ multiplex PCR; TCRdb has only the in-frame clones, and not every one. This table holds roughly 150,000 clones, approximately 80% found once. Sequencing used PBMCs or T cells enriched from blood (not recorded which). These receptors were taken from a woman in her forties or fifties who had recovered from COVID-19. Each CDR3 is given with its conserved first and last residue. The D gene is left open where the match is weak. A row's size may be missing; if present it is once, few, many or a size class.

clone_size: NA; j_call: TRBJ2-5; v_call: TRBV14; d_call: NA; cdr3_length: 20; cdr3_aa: CASSQDSSATGRRVRETQYF; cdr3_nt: TGTGCCAGCAGCCAAGATTCTTCGGCGACAGGGCGGAGGGTGCGAGAGACCCAGTACTTC
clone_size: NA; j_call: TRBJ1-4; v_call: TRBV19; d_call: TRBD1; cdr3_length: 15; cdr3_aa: CASSTGTATNEKLFF; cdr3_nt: TGTGCCAGTAGTACAGGGACAGCAACTAATGAAAAACTGTTTTTT
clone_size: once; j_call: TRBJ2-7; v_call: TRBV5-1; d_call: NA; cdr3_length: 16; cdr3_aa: CASSFGLHPVGYEQYF; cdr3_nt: TGCGCCAGCAGCTTCGGGTTACATCCCGTGGGTTACGAGCAGTACTTC
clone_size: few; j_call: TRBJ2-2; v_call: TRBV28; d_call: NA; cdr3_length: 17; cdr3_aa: CASSLWSGVRGTGELFF; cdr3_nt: TGTGCCAGCAGTTTATGGTCAGGGGTGCGTGGCACCGGGGAGCTGTTTTTT
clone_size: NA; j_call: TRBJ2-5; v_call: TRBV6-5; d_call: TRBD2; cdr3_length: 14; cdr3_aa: CASRVAGAQETQYF; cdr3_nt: TGTGCCAGCAGAGTAGCGGGGGCCCAAGAGACCCAGTACTTC
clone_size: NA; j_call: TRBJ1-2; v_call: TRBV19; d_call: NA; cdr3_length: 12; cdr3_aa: CASSVFSGGYTF; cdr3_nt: TGTGCCAGTAGTGTTTTCTCAGGCGGCTACACCTTC
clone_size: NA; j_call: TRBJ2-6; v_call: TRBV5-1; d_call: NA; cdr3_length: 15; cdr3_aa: CASSDGYSGANVLTF; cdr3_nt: TGCGCCAGCAGCGACGGGTACTCTGGGGCCAACGTCCTGACTTTC
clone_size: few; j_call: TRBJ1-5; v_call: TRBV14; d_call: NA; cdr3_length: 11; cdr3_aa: CAKSYNQPQHF; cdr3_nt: TGTGCCAAGAGTTACAATCAGCCCCAGCATTTT
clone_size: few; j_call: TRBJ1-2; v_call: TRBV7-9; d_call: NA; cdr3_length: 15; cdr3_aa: CASSLFRQTNYGYTF; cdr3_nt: TGTGCCAGCAGCCTTTTCAGACAAACTAACTATGGCTACACCTTC
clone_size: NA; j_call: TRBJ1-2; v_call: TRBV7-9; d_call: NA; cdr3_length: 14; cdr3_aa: CASSFGESNYGYTF; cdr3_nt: TGTGCCAGCAGCTTCGGGGAGTCTAACTATGGCTACACCTTC
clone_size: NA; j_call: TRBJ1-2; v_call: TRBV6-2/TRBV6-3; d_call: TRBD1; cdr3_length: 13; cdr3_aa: CASSYWDSYGYTF; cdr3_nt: TGTGCCAGCAGTTACTGGGACAGTTATGGCTACACCTTC
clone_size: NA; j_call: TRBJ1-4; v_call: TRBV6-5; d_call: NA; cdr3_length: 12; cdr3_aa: CASSPQGTKLFF; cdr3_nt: TGTGCCAGCAGTCCCCAGGGAACTAAACTGTTTTTT
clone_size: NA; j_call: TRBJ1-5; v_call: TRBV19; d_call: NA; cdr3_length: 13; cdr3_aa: CASSLSLNQPQHF; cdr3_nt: TGTGCCAGTAGTCTCTCTCTTAATCAGCCCCAGCATTTT
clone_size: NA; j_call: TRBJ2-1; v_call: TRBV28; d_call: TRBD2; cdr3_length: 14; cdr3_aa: CASLGLAAYNEQFF; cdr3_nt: TGTGCCAGCCTTGGGCTAGCGGCTTACAATGAGCAGTTCTTC
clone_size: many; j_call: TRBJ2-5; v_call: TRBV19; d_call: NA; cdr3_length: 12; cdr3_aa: CASRLAGETQYF; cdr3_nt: TGTGCCAGTAGACTAGCAGGAGAGACCCAGTACTTC
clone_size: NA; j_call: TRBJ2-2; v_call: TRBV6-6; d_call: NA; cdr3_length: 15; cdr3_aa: CASNLDSSNTGELFF; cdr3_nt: TGTGCCAGCAATTTGGACAGTTCCAACACCGGGGAGCTGTTTTTT
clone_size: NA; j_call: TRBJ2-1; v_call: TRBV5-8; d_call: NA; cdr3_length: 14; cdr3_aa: CASSLTETYNEQFF; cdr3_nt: TGTGCCAGCAGCTTGACAGAAACCTACAATGAGCAGTTCTTC
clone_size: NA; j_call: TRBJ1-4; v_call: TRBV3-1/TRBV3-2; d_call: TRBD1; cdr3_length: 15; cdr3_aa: CASSRNDRVNEKLFF; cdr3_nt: TGTGCCAGCAGCCGGAATGACAGGGTTAACGAAAAACTGTTTTTT
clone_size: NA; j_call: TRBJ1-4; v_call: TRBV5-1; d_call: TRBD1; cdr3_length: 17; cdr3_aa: CASSLAGTGGLSEKLFF; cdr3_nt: TGCGCCAGCAGCTTGGCGGGAACAGGGGGCCTAAGTGAAAAACTGTTTTTT
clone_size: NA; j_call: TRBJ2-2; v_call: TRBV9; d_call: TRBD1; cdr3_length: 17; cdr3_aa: CASSFRTGAGNTGELFF; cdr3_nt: TGTGCCAGCAGCTTCCGGACAGGGGCGGGGAACACCGGGGAGCTGTTTTTT
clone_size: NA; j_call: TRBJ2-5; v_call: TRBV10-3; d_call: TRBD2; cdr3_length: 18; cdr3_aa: CAIRGSSELAGDQETQYF; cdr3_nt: TGTGCCATCAGGGGGTCCTCTGAGCTAGCGGGGGACCAAGAGACCCAGTACTTC
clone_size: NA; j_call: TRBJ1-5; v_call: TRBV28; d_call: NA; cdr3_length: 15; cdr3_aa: CASTQGLHSNQPQHF; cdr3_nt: TGTGCCAGCACCCAAGGACTGCATAGCAATCAGCCCCAGCATTTT
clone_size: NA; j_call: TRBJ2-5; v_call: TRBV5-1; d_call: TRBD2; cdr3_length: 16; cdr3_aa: CASSFGTSGGMETQYF; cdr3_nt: TGCGCCAGCAGCTTTGGGACTAGCGGGGGGATGGAGACCCAGTACTTC
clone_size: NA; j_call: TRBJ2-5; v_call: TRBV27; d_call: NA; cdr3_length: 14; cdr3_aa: CASSLTVLGETQYF; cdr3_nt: TGTGCCAGCAGTTTAACCGTACTCGGGGAGACCCAGTACTTC
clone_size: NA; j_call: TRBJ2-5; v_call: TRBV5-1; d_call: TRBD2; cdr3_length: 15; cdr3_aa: CASSLGLAGSETQYF; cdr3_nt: TGCGCCAGCAGCTTGGGACTAGCGGGGTCCGAGACCCAGTACTTC
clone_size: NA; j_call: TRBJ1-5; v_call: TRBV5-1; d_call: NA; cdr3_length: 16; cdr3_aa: CASSLFPGNSNQPQHF; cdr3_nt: TGCGCCAGCAGCTTGTTTCCAGGGAATAGCAATCAGCCCCAGCATTTT
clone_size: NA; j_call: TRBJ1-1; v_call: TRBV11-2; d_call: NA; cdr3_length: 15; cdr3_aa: CASSLVGSSYTEAFF; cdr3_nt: TGTGCCAGCAGCTTAGTGGGGAGTTCATACACTGAAGCTTTCTTT
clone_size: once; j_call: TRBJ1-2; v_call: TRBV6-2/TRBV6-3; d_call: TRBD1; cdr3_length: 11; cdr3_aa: CASSTGGGYTF; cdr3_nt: TGTGCCAGCAGTACAGGGGGCGGCTACACCTTC
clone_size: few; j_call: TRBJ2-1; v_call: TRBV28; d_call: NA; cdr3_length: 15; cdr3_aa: CASRGQVVSYNEQFF; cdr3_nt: TGTGCCAGCAGGGGCCAGGTTGTCTCCTACAATGAGCAGTTCTTC
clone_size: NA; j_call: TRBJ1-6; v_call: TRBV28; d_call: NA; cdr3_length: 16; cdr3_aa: CASSFFQLQGYSPLHF; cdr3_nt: TGTGCCAGCAGTTTTTTTCAACTCCAGGGATATTCACCCCTCCACTTT
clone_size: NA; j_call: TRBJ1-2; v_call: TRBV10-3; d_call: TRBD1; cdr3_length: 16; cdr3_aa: CAISVFAGTGSECYTF; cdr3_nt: TGTGCCATCAGTGTTTTTGCCGGGACAGGGAGTGAATGCTACACCTTC
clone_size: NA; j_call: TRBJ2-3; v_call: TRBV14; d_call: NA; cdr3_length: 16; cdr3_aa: CASSQDEGGRTDTQYF; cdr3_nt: TGTGCCAGCAGCCAAGATGAGGGGGGGCGGACCGATACGCAGTATTTT
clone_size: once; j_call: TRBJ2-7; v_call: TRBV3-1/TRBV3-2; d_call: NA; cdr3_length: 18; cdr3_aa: CASSQVRETGVSSYEQYF; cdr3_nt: TGTGCCAGCAGCCAAGTAAGAGAAACGGGGGTTAGCTCCTACGAGCAGTACTTC
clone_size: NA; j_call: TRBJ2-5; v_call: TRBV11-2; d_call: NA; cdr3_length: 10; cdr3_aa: CASSRETQYF; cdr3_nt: TGTGCCAGCTCCAGGGAGACCCAGTACTTC
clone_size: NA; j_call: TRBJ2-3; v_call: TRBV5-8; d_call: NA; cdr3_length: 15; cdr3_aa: CASSLVPGVTDTQYF; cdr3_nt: TGTGCCAGCAGCTTGGTACCAGGGGTCACAGATACGCAGTATTTT
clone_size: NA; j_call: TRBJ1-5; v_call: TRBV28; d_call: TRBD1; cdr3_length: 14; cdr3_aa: CASIRTGGYQPQHF; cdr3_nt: TGTGCCAGCATCCGGACAGGGGGTTATCAGCCCCAGCATTTT
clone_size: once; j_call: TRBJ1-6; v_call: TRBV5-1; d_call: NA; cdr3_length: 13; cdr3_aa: CASSFTANSPLHF; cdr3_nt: TGCGCCAGCAGCTTCACAGCTAATTCACCCCTCCACTTT